This entry describes one T cell receptor (beta chain). The sample belongs to a study of OX40 agonist ivuxolimab in advanced cancers. Per germline, CDR1 SGHTA and CDR2 FQGTGA. V shed 0 bases and J 7 bases; nucleotides not matched to a gene: 9. The CDR3 is 18 amino acids. Here immunoSEQ multiplex PCR was the method, and the copy in TCRdb shows in-frame clones only, minus some. The table lists approximately 25,000 clones, roughly 91% of them singletons, with almost 50% in the top ten. This material consisted of CD4+ or CD8+ T cells sorted from blood, taken in a trial of the OX40 agonist ivuxolimab. This rearrangement joins TRBV7-3 to TRBJ2-2; 12 positions match TRBD2. This sequence was found in an adult with an advanced solid tumor such as melanoma, head and neck, liver or kidney cancer. CDR3 coding DNA: TGTGCCAGCAGCTTAACAGGGACTAGCGGGTTAAAGCACGGGGAGCTGTTTTTT. It codes for CASSLTGTSGLKHGELFF.